The text below deals with one TCR beta chain. No antigen is known for it. The data are from a study of T cell repertoires in cytomegalovirus infection. About the study: CMV infection together with matching HLA type was indicated by public TCR beta signatures. General study points: There were HLA-C-restricted CMV-specific TCR beta clonotypes dominating the ex vivo response.

The CDR3 extends over 13 amino acids. V lost 8 bases and J 5 bases, leaving 13 bases between the germline ends. Looked up from germline, CDR1 is LNHNV and CDR2 is YYDKDF (reference sequence). From the reads, TCRdb called clonotypes with MiXCR, one entry per CDR3 protein. Of some 500,000 distinct CDR3 sequences detected, 35% to 50% appear once; the ten largest clones hold 48%. This receptor was taken from a human donor in good health (CMV status not recorded). Some clones in this sample may be carry-over from other donors' samples. The V gene is TRBV15, the J gene TRBJ2-1; maybe TRBD1 (6 bases). The sample in question was cultured PBMCs, obtained from culture after CMV antigen stimulation. The CDR3 sequence is CATGTRNNNEQFF. CDR3 in DNA: TGTGCCACCGGGACACGAAACAACAATGAGCAGTTCTTC.